This entry lists 22 T cell receptor beta chains sequenced from one sample in a study of cytomegalovirus exposure and HLA in healthy donors. The PCR had 60 Vbeta and 13 Jbeta primers. Sequencing was performed with immunoSEQ multiplex PCR; in TCRdb, only in-frame clones are kept and a portion is missing. The data contain 150,000 to 200,000 clones, around 75% of them singletons. Sequenced input: PBMCs. The receptor source for this set is a male donor in good health and CMV-seronegative.

V gene TRBV7-8 combines with J gene TRBJ2-7; 11 bases fit TRBD1. V gave up 4 bases and J gave up 6 bases; unmatched junction bases: 8. Germline assignment: CDR1 SGHVS and CDR2 FQNEAQ. CDR3 length: 15 amino acids. The CDR3 nucleotides read TGTGCCAGCAGCTCCCCGGGACAGGGGGGATTCGAGCAGTACTTC. Protein: CASSSPGQGGFEQYF.

The J gene is TRBJ1-3, the V gene TRBV19, with D maybe TRBD1 (5 bases). CDR1 and CDR2 (germline): LNHDA, SQIVND (reference sequence). The V and J ends lost 6 bases and 4 bases respectively, with 16 bases between them. The CDR3 extends over 15 amino acids. The CDR3 DNA sequence: TGTGCCAGTAGACCAACTCAGGGATACGGAAACACCATATATTTT. Translated: CASRPTQGYGNTIYF.

The chain is built from TRBV5-1 and TRBJ2-5, with 8 bases that match TRBD2. V lost 4 bases to trimming and J lost 1 base; unmatched junction nucleotides: 9. The germline CDR1 and CDR2 sequences are SGHRS and YFSETQ. The CDR3 totals 16 residues. The CDR3, as DNA: TGCGCCAGCAGCCCTAGAACTAGCGGCCGCCAAGAGACCCAGTACTTC. Residues: CASSPRTSGRQETQYF. Supplemented by reference TRBV5-1 and TRBJ2-5, the full variable domain reads KAGVTQTPRYLIKTRGQQVTLSCSPISGHRSVSWYQQTPGQGLQFLFEYFSETQRNKGNFPGRFSGRQFSNSRSEMNVSTLELGDSALYLCASSPRTSGRQETQYFGPGTRLLVL.

The chain joins TRBV7-8 to TRBJ1-5, with 10 bases matching TRBD1. CDR1 and CDR2 (germline): SGHVS, FQNEAQ. The CDR3 totals 14 residues. After removal of 5 bases from V and 7 bases from J, the junction contained 5 bases not matched to a gene. In DNA form, the CDR3 reads TGTGCCAGCAGCCTAGACAGGGGGCAACAGCCCCAGCATTTT. Translating gives CASSLDRGQQPQHF.

This clone was recorded only once. The gene calls are TRBV5-6 and TRBJ2-7, with TRBD2 identical over 14 bases. V was pared by 4 bases and J by 0 bases, with 3 bases of the junction left unmatched. The CDR3 is made up of 16 amino acids. Germline V gene lookup returns CDR1 SGHDT and CDR2 YYEEEE. CDR3 in amino acids: CASSRTSGGPSYEQYF. CDR3 coding DNA: TGTGCCAGCAGCCGGACTAGCGGGGGGCCCTCCTACGAGCAGTACTTC.

This chain joins TRBV12-2 and TRBJ1-2. TRBV12-2 is deemed a pseudogene. CDR3 size: 14 residues. In DNA form, the CDR3 reads TGTGCAAGTCGCCTACCCGGGATCCACTATGGCTACACCTTC. Amino acids: CASRLPGIHYGYTF.

The V call is TRBV19, the J call TRBJ2-1; 7 bases align to TRBD1. The CDR3 contains 11 residues. V lost 8 bases, J lost 10 bases, and 5 bases stayed unmatched. CDR1 is LNHDA, CDR2 SQIVND, per germline (reference sequence). The CDR3 loop reads CASHRGGEQFF. CDR3 coding DNA: TGTGCCAGTCACAGGGGCGGGGAGCAGTTCTTC.

The chain employs TRBV2 and TRBJ2-1; D ambiguous. Per germline, CDR1 SNHLY and CDR2 FYNNEI. V lost 4 bases and J lost 6, with 7 bases in between. This CDR3 spans 12 amino acids. For the CDR3, the DNA is TGTGCCAGCAGTGCTTATAGCAATGAGCAGTTCTTC. Its protein product is CASSAYSNEQFF. The whole variable domain, filled in from reference TRBV2 and TRBJ2-1, reads EPEVTQTPSHQVTQMGQEVILRCVPISNHLYFYWYRQILGQKVEFLVSFYNNEISEKSEIFDDQFSVERPDGSNFTLKIRSTKLEDSAMYFCASSAYSNEQFFGPGTRLTVL.

The rearrangement links TRBV5-1 to TRBJ2-2; 12 nucleotides agree with TRBD1. Trimming took 4 bases from V and 6 from J; bases not matched to a gene: 4. The CDR3 sequence is 15 residues long. CDR1 and CDR2 from the germline V gene are SGHRS and YFSETQ. The CDR3 DNA is TGCGCCAGCAGCGCTGGGACAGGGGGCTCCGGGGAGCTGTTTTTT. This codes for CASSAGTGGSGELFF.

This chain connects TRBV6-5 to TRBJ2-7; 7 bases agree with TRBD1. The germline V gene encodes CDR1 MNHEY and CDR2 SVGAGI. The CDR3 covers 15 residues. J gave up 0 bases and V 5 bases, and 7 bases lay outside the gene matches. DNA for the CDR3: TGTGCCAGCAGTACCCCCCGACAGGGCTCCTACGAGCAGTACTTC. It encodes CASSTPRQGSYEQYF.

The rearrangement joins TRBV7-8 to TRBJ1-1; the match to TRBD1 covers 8 bases. Germline V lookup: CDR1 SGHVS, CDR2 FQNEAQ. The CDR3 covers 15 residues. V was pared by 5 bases and J by 0 bases, with 5 bases of the junction left unmatched. CDR3 loop: CASSQGAIMNTEAFF. The CDR3 DNA is TGTGCCAGCAGCCAGGGGGCAATAATGAACACTGAAGCTTTCTTT.

The V gene is TRBV20-1, the J gene TRBJ2-5; TRBD2 is a possible D gene (5 bases). Trimming took 3 bases from V and 3 from J, leaving 5 bases between them. The CDR3 has 11 amino acids. The germline V gene has CDR1 DFQATT and CDR2 SNEGSKA (reference sequence). Here the CDR3 reads CSARREETQYF. CDR3 bases: TGCAGTGCTAGGAGGGAAGAGACCCAGTACTTC.

This clone was observed a handful of times. The chain carries TRBV30 and TRBJ1-3; D unresolved. The CDR3 is made up of 13 amino acids. V lost 4 bases, J lost 0 bases, and 7 bases lay in between. Germline V gene lookup returns CDR1 GTSNPN and CDR2 SVGIG (reference sequence). CDR3 sequence reads: CAWTINSGNTIYF. Here the CDR3 DNA reads TGTGCCTGGACCATCAACTCTGGAAACACCATATATTTT.

V usage is TRBV7-6 and J usage is TRBJ2-6; a weak D match, TRBD2 (7 bases). This CDR3 region has 19 residues. Deletions cut 0 bases from V and 0 bases from J, with 15 bases between. CDR1 is SGHVS, CDR2 FNYEAQ, per germline. In DNA form, the CDR3 reads TGTGCCAGCAGCTTAGCGCGGGGGCTAACCCACTCTGGGGCCAACGTCCTGACTTTC. Its protein product is CASSLARGLTHSGANVLTF.

The genes are TRBV7-8 and TRBJ2-2, with 15 bases fitting TRBD2. From germline, CDR1 is SGHVS and CDR2 FQNEAQ. The CDR3 is made up of 20 amino acids. V was clipped by 5 bases and J by 5 bases; unmatched bases: 15. Written as DNA, the CDR3 is TGTGCCAGCAGCCTCCGGGGGGGACTAGCGGGAGGACCAAGAACCGGGGAGCTGTTTTTT. Its translation: CASSLRGGLAGGPRTGELFF.

The chain carries TRBV9 and TRBJ2-2; a weak D match, TRBD2 (6 bases). CDR3 size: 14 residues. Trimming pared 3 bases from V and 2 bases from J, leaving 8 bases between. Germline CDR1 SGDLS, CDR2 YYNGEE. The CDR3 bases are TGTGCCAGCAGCGCGGGACTCAACACCGGGGAGCTGTTTTTT. This codes for CASSAGLNTGELFF.

This clone was observed a few times. The V and J genes are TRBV19 and TRBJ1-2, with 8 bases that match TRBD1. CDR1 and CDR2 from the germline V gene are LNHDA and SQIVND (reference sequence). This CDR3 comprises 14 residues. J lost 4 bases, V lost 6 bases, and 7 bases had no gene match. The CDR3 reads CASRRAGGGYGYTF. In DNA form, the CDR3 reads TGTGCCAGTAGACGGGCAGGGGGCGGCTATGGCTACACCTTC.

This clone has a handful of counts. This chain uses TRBV6-6 with TRBJ2-3, with 7 nucleotides matching TRBD2. This CDR3 spans 16 amino acids. Germline CDR1 is MNHNY and CDR2 is SVGAGI (reference sequence). The V gene end was trimmed by 5 bases and the J gene end by 1 base; junction bases not matched to a gene: 9. The CDR3 DNA reads as TGTGCCAGCAGTAACGGACGGAGCGGGGGCACAGATACGCAGTATTTT. Residues: CASSNGRSGGTDTQYF.

V is TRBV15 and J is TRBJ2-7; 8 positions match TRBD1. Trimming at V came to 1 base and at J to 5 bases, leaving 7 bases not matched to a gene. Germline V CDR1 and CDR2: LNHNV, YYDKDF (reference sequence). The CDR3 spans 15 residues. This chain's CDR3 is CATSRVRTGFNEQYF. Written as DNA, the CDR3 is TGTGCCACCAGCAGAGTTAGGACAGGGTTCAACGAGCAGTACTTC.

The chain carries TRBV2 and TRBJ1-2; 8 bases are shared with TRBD1. This CDR3 comprises 12 residues. From germline, CDR1 is SNHLY and CDR2 FYNNEI. Trimming took 8 bases from V and 5 from J; bases not matched to a gene: 4. CDR3 DNA sequence: TGTGCCAGCGTGACAGGGGCTTATGGCTACACCTTC. Protein sequence: CASVTGAYGYTF.

The rearrangement uses TRBV5-1 and TRBJ2-1, with 7 nucleotides matching TRBD1. Looked up from germline, CDR1 is SGHRS and CDR2 is YFSETQ. This CDR3 has 15 amino acids. Losses at the gene ends were 4 bases for V and 5 bases for J; bases not matched to a gene: 9. The CDR3 bases are TGCGCCAGCAGCCCGACCCTGGGACAGAACAATGAGCAGTTCTTC. Encoded protein: CASSPTLGQNNEQFF.

Worth noting for this clone: Different DNA sequences within this sample yield the same CDR3. The rearrangement uses TRBV5-6 and TRBJ2-7; D might be TRBD1 (7 bases). Per germline, CDR1 SGHDT and CDR2 YYEEEE. The CDR3 is 13 amino acids. The V end was cut by 4 bases, the J end by 6 bases, with 14 bases between. The chain's CDR3 is CASSRGTASEQYF. In DNA, the CDR3 is TGTGCCAGCAGCCGGGGGACAGCGTCCGAGCAGTACTTC.